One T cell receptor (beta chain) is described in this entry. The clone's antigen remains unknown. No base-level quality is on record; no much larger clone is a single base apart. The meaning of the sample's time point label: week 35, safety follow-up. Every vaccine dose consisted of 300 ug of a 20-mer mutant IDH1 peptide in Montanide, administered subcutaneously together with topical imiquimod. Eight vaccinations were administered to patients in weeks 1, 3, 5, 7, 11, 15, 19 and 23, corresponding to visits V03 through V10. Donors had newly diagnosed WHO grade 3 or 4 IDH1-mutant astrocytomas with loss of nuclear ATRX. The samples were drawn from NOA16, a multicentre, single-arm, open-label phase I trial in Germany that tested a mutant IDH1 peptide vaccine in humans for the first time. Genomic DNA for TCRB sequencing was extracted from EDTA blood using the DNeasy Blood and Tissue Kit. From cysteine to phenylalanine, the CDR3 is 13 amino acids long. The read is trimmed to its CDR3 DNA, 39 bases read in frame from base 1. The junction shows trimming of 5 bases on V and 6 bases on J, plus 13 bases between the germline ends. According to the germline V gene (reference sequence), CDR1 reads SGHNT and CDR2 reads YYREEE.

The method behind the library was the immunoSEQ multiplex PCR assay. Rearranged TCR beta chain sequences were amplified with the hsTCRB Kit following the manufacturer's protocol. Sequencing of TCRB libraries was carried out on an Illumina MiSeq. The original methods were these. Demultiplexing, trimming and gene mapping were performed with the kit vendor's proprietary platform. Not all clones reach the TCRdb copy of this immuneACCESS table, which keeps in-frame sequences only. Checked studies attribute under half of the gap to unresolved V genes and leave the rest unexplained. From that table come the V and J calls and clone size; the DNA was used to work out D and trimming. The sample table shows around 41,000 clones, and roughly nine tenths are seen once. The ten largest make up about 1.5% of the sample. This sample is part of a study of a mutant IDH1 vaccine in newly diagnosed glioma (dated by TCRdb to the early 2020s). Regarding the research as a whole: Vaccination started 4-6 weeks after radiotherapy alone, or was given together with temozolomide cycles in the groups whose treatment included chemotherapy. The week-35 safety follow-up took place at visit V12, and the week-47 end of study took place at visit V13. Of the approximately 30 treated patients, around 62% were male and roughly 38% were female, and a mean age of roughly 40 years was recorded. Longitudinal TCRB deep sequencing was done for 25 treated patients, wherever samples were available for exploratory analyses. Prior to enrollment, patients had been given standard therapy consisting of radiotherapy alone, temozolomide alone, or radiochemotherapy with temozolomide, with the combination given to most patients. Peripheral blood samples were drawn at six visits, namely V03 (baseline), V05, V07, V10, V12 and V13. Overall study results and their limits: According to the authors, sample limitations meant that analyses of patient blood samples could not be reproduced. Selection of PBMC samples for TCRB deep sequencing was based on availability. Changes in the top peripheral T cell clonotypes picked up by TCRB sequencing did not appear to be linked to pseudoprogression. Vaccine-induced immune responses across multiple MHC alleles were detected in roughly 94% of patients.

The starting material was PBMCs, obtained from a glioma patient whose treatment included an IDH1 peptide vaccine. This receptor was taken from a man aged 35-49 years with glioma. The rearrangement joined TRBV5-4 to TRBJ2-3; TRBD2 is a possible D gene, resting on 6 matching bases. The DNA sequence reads TGTGCCAGCAGGGCAGGGAGGAGCGATACGCAGTATTTT. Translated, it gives CASRAGRSDTQYF.